The sequence of this T cell receptor (beta chain) was determined in a study of T-cell reconstitution after alpha-beta-depleted transplantation in children. For TCRbeta, the library was prepared with unique molecular identifiers. In TCRdb, the PCR reads were re-called with MiXCR into one record per CDR3 protein. The sample shows roughly 350,000 distinct CDR3 sequences, under 20% of them seen only once. This CDR3 region has 11 residues. Trimming shortened V by 3 bases and J by 6 bases, and 9 bases separated the two germline ends. In germline, CDR1 is SQVTM, CDR2 ANQGSEA. In its sample, this clonotype was seen a few times. The target antigen is unknown. Whole-study results and caveats: T-cell counts and diversity were attributed mostly to newly produced T cells one year after transplant. After transplant, high TCRbeta diversity at day 60 in some patients arose from surviving recipient T cells and thymic progenitors. By about two months after transplant, alpha-beta T cells reportedly arose from several hundred graft clones that had expanded.

This receptor was obtained from a male patient aged 2-10 years who had a stem cell transplant for acute lymphoblastic leukemia, so the T cells may come from the graft donor. Specimen: PBMCs, mostly from graft donor cells, collected 360 days after TCRalphabeta/CD19-depleted stem cell transplant. The chain is built from TRBV29-1 and TRBJ2-7; no reliable D call. CDR3 sequence: CSVEKGIEQYF. DNA of the CDR3: TGCAGCGTTGAGAAGGGAATCGAGCAGTACTTC.